These T cell receptor beta chains were read from a single sample in a study of CD8 T cells in ankylosing spondylitis. One entry per CDR3 protein results from TCRdb running MiXCR on the 5' RACE reads. The sample gives 160,000 or so distinct CDR3 sequences, 9.8% of which show up once; around 15% is in the top ten. Sequencing used blood, either unsorted or a sorted T cell fraction (not recorded which). All receptors derive from a female donor with ankylosing spondylitis or in good health (not recorded which). Both conserved end residues are part of each CDR3. The D gene is left open where the match is weak. The size of a clone is reported for some rows only, either as once, few or many, or as a class for expanded clones.

cdr3_length: 13
j_call: TRBJ2-7
v_call: TRBV3-1
clone_size: many
d_call: -
cdr3_aa: CASSHGPSYEQYF
cdr3_nt: TGTGCCAGCAGCCATGGGCCGTCCTACGAGCAGTACTTC

cdr3_length: 11
j_call: TRBJ2-5
v_call: TRBV29-1
clone_size: -
d_call: -
cdr3_aa: CSVDSQETQYF
cdr3_nt: TGCAGCGTCGACAGCCAAGAGACCCAGTACTTC

cdr3_length: 13
j_call: TRBJ1-1
v_call: TRBV3-1
clone_size: -
d_call: -
cdr3_aa: CASSPRTATEAFF
cdr3_nt: TGTGCCAGCAGCCCTCGGACAGCCACTGAAGCTTTCTTT

cdr3_length: 17
j_call: TRBJ2-7
v_call: TRBV20-1
clone_size: -
d_call: TRBD2
cdr3_aa: CSARTPSPSGRVREQYF
cdr3_nt: TGCAGTGCTAGGACTCCCTCCCCCAGCGGGAGGGTGAGGGAGCAGTACTTC

cdr3_length: 15
j_call: TRBJ2-3
v_call: TRBV4-1
clone_size: -
d_call: -
cdr3_aa: CASSQGWEGADTQYF
cdr3_nt: TGCGCCAGCAGCCAAGGGTGGGAGGGGGCAGATACGCAGTATTTT

cdr3_length: 14
j_call: TRBJ2-7
v_call: TRBV30
clone_size: -
d_call: TRBD2
cdr3_aa: CAWSVSSGLYEQYF
cdr3_nt: TGTGCCTGGAGTGTATCTAGCGGGTTATACGAGCAGTACTTC

cdr3_length: 14
j_call: TRBJ2-7
v_call: TRBV12-3/TRBV12-4
clone_size: many
d_call: -
cdr3_aa: CASSFGGVLYEQYF
cdr3_nt: TGTGCCAGCAGTTTCGGCGGGGTCCTCTACGAGCAGTACTTC

cdr3_length: 16
j_call: TRBJ2-3
v_call: TRBV4-2
clone_size: -
d_call: TRBD2
cdr3_aa: CASSQPGLAATDTQYF
cdr3_nt: TGTGCCAGCAGCCAGCCGGGACTAGCTGCCACAGATACGCAGTATTTT

cdr3_length: 15
j_call: TRBJ2-1
v_call: TRBV20-1
clone_size: -
d_call: TRBD1
cdr3_aa: CSARKTGGSYNEQFF
cdr3_nt: TGCAGTGCTAGAAAGACAGGGGGCTCCTACAATGAGCAGTTCTTC

cdr3_length: 14
j_call: TRBJ2-1
v_call: TRBV20-1
clone_size: few
d_call: TRBD1
cdr3_aa: CSAWDRGLDNEQFF
cdr3_nt: TGCAGTGCTTGGGACAGGGGGCTCGACAATGAGCAGTTCTTC

cdr3_length: 15
j_call: TRBJ1-2
v_call: TRBV28
clone_size: few
d_call: TRBD1
cdr3_aa: CATLWGTGEDYGYTF
cdr3_nt: TGTGCCACCCTTTGGGGGACAGGGGAGGACTATGGCTACACCTTC

cdr3_length: 12
j_call: TRBJ1-2
v_call: TRBV27
clone_size: few
d_call: -
cdr3_aa: CASRAGPNGYTF
cdr3_nt: TGTGCCAGCAGAGCAGGGCCAAATGGCTACACCTTC

cdr3_length: 11
j_call: TRBJ2-5
v_call: TRBV13
clone_size: -
d_call: -
cdr3_aa: CASSRAETQYF
cdr3_nt: TGTGCCAGCAGCAGGGCGGAGACCCAGTACTTC

cdr3_length: 19
j_call: TRBJ2-3
v_call: TRBV20-1
clone_size: once
d_call: -
cdr3_aa: CSARDREDRDLERTDTQYF
cdr3_nt: TGCAGTGCTAGAGATCGGGAGGACAGGGATTTAGAGCGCACAGATACGCAGTATTTT

cdr3_length: 15
j_call: TRBJ2-7
v_call: TRBV27
clone_size: many
d_call: TRBD1
cdr3_aa: CASSLLGTGSYEQYF
cdr3_nt: TGTGCCAGCAGTTTACTTGGGACAGGGTCCTACGAGCAGTACTTC

cdr3_length: 14
j_call: TRBJ2-7
v_call: TRBV4-1
clone_size: -
d_call: -
cdr3_aa: CASSQVGTLHEQYF
cdr3_nt: TGCGCCAGCAGCCAAGTCGGGACACTCCACGAGCAGTACTTC

cdr3_length: 14
j_call: TRBJ2-7
v_call: TRBV27
clone_size: few
d_call: TRBD1
cdr3_aa: CASSPTGVAYEQYF
cdr3_nt: TGTGCCAGCAGCCCAACAGGGGTAGCCTACGAGCAGTACTTC

cdr3_length: 16
j_call: TRBJ2-1
v_call: TRBV24-1
clone_size: many
d_call: -
cdr3_aa: CATSASGGTPHNEQFF
cdr3_nt: TGTGCCACCAGTGCCTCAGGGGGGACTCCGCACAATGAGCAGTTCTTC

cdr3_length: 14
j_call: TRBJ2-3
v_call: TRBV25-1
clone_size: many
d_call: -
cdr3_aa: CASSEVGLTDTQYF
cdr3_nt: TGTGCCAGCAGTGAAGTCGGCCTCACAGATACGCAGTATTTT

cdr3_length: 15
j_call: TRBJ2-2
v_call: TRBV20-1
clone_size: many
d_call: -
cdr3_aa: CSARPTGFDTGELFF
cdr3_nt: TGCAGTGCTAGACCTACAGGGTTTGACACCGGGGAGCTGTTTTTT

cdr3_length: 16
j_call: TRBJ2-5
v_call: TRBV7-9
clone_size: few
d_call: TRBD2
cdr3_aa: CASSLGSSGRLETQYF
cdr3_nt: TGTGCCAGCAGCTTAGGTTCTAGCGGGAGGCTAGAGACCCAGTACTTC

cdr3_length: 13
j_call: TRBJ2-1
v_call: TRBV12-3/TRBV12-4
clone_size: many
d_call: -
cdr3_aa: CASLYGYYNEQFF
cdr3_nt: TGTGCCAGCCTGTATGGCTACTACAATGAGCAGTTCTTC

cdr3_length: 12
j_call: TRBJ2-7
v_call: TRBV29-1
clone_size: many
d_call: -
cdr3_aa: CSVEEGNHEQYF
cdr3_nt: TGCAGCGTTGAAGAGGGGAACCACGAGCAGTACTTC

cdr3_length: 12
j_call: TRBJ1-5
v_call: TRBV5-6
clone_size: few
d_call: -
cdr3_aa: CASSFRNQPQHF
cdr3_nt: TGTGCCAGCAGCTTTCGAAATCAGCCCCAGCATTTT

cdr3_length: 12
j_call: TRBJ2-7
v_call: TRBV30
clone_size: many
d_call: -
cdr3_aa: CAWTSDGYEQYF
cdr3_nt: TGTGCCTGGACCTCGGACGGCTACGAGCAGTACTTC

cdr3_length: 15
j_call: TRBJ2-7
v_call: TRBV25-1
clone_size: -
d_call: -
cdr3_aa: CASRALGEGTYEQYF
cdr3_nt: TGTGCCAGCAGAGCACTGGGGGAAGGTACCTACGAGCAGTACTTC

cdr3_length: 14
j_call: TRBJ2-1
v_call: TRBV6-5
clone_size: -
d_call: TRBD2
cdr3_aa: CASSYSAGVNEQFF
cdr3_nt: TGTGCCAGCAGTTACTCCGCGGGGGTTAATGAGCAGTTCTTC

cdr3_length: 15
j_call: TRBJ2-2
v_call: TRBV9
clone_size: -
d_call: TRBD1
cdr3_aa: CASSVDRGNTGELFF
cdr3_nt: TGTGCCAGCAGCGTTGACAGGGGAAACACCGGGGAGCTGTTTTTT

cdr3_length: 15
j_call: TRBJ2-5
v_call: TRBV12-3/TRBV12-4
clone_size: many
d_call: -
cdr3_aa: CASSLADVGWETQYF
cdr3_nt: TGTGCCAGCAGTTTAGCCGACGTGGGGTGGGAGACCCAGTACTTC

cdr3_length: 15
j_call: TRBJ1-1
v_call: TRBV29-1
clone_size: many
d_call: -
cdr3_aa: CSVEDQRGVESEAFF
cdr3_nt: TGCAGCGTTGAAGATCAAAGGGGCGTGGAGTCTGAAGCTTTCTTT

cdr3_length: 14
j_call: TRBJ1-3
v_call: TRBV2
clone_size: -
d_call: TRBD1
cdr3_aa: CASSHRTGRNTIYF
cdr3_nt: TGTGCCAGCAGCCACCGGACAGGGAGAAACACCATATATTTT

cdr3_length: 15
j_call: TRBJ2-1
v_call: TRBV7-6
clone_size: many
d_call: -
cdr3_aa: CASSLGSLDYNEQFF
cdr3_nt: TGTGCCAGCAGCTTAGGTTCGCTTGATTACAATGAGCAGTTCTTC

cdr3_length: 15
j_call: TRBJ1-1
v_call: TRBV9
clone_size: -
d_call: -
cdr3_aa: CASSVESGENTEAFF
cdr3_nt: TGTGCCAGCAGCGTAGAATCAGGGGAGAACACTGAAGCTTTCTTT

cdr3_length: 17
j_call: TRBJ2-1
v_call: TRBV4-3
clone_size: many
d_call: -
cdr3_aa: CASSQDSGHPSYNEQFF
cdr3_nt: TGCGCCAGCAGCCAAGATTCGGGCCATCCTTCGTACAATGAGCAGTTCTTC

cdr3_length: 12
j_call: TRBJ2-1
v_call: TRBV11-2
clone_size: few
d_call: -
cdr3_aa: CASSSSSVEQFF
cdr3_nt: TGTGCCAGCAGCTCATCAAGCGTGGAGCAGTTCTTC

cdr3_length: 13
j_call: TRBJ2-5
v_call: TRBV25-1
clone_size: -
d_call: -
cdr3_aa: CASSENFQETQYF
cdr3_nt: TGTGCCAGCAGTGAAAACTTCCAAGAGACCCAGTACTTC

cdr3_length: 12
j_call: TRBJ2-2
v_call: TRBV19
clone_size: few
d_call: -
cdr3_aa: CASSLVVGELFF
cdr3_nt: TGTGCCAGTAGTCTCGTAGTCGGGGAGCTGTTTTTT

cdr3_length: 13
j_call: TRBJ2-2
v_call: TRBV12-3/TRBV12-4
clone_size: few
d_call: -
cdr3_aa: CASGTTGAGELFF
cdr3_nt: TGTGCCAGCGGAACCACAGGCGCCGGGGAGCTGTTTTTT

cdr3_length: 12
j_call: TRBJ1-1
v_call: TRBV12-3/TRBV12-4
clone_size: many
d_call: -
cdr3_aa: CASFTGSTEAFF
cdr3_nt: TGTGCCAGCTTTACGGGTAGCACTGAAGCTTTCTTT

cdr3_length: 19
j_call: TRBJ2-2
v_call: TRBV11-1
clone_size: few
d_call: TRBD2
cdr3_aa: CASSPSGPLAFANTGELFF
cdr3_nt: TGTGCCAGCAGCCCTAGCGGCCCCCTAGCTTTCGCGAACACCGGGGAGCTGTTTTTT

cdr3_length: 15
j_call: TRBJ2-7
v_call: TRBV7-6
clone_size: few
d_call: -
cdr3_aa: CASSLAPGTFDEQYF
cdr3_nt: TGTGCCAGCAGCTTAGCCCCGGGGACATTCGACGAGCAGTACTTC

cdr3_length: 15
j_call: TRBJ1-6
v_call: TRBV27
clone_size: -
d_call: TRBD1
cdr3_aa: CASSLSTGGDSPLHF
cdr3_nt: TGTGCCAGCAGTTTGTCGACAGGGGGTGATTCACCCCTCCACTTT

cdr3_length: 12
j_call: TRBJ2-5
v_call: TRBV5-6
clone_size: -
d_call: -
cdr3_aa: CASSGGLKTQYF
cdr3_nt: TGTGCCAGCTCCGGGGGGCTCAAGACCCAGTACTTC

cdr3_length: 14
j_call: TRBJ2-7
v_call: TRBV29-1
clone_size: many
d_call: -
cdr3_aa: CSQQDGIFSYEQYF
cdr3_nt: TGCAGCCAGCAGGACGGAATTTTTTCCTACGAGCAGTACTTC

cdr3_length: 15
j_call: TRBJ2-7
v_call: TRBV9
clone_size: few
d_call: -
cdr3_aa: CASSVAGDCSYEQYF
cdr3_nt: TGTGCCAGCAGCGTAGCAGGGGACTGCTCCTACGAGCAGTACTTC

cdr3_length: 14
j_call: TRBJ2-7
v_call: TRBV2
clone_size: -
d_call: TRBD2
cdr3_aa: CASSEGGSTYEQYF
cdr3_nt: TGTGCCAGCAGTGAAGGCGGGAGCACCTACGAGCAGTACTTC

cdr3_length: 13
j_call: TRBJ1-1
v_call: TRBV4-3
clone_size: few
d_call: -
cdr3_aa: CASSQDVGTEAFF
cdr3_nt: TGCGCCAGCAGCCAAGATGTAGGGACTGAAGCTTTCTTT

cdr3_length: 16
j_call: TRBJ2-1
v_call: TRBV15
clone_size: -
d_call: -
cdr3_aa: CATSSERRSSYNEQFF
cdr3_nt: TGTGCCACCAGCTCCGAGAGGCGTAGCTCCTACAATGAGCAGTTCTTC

cdr3_length: 14
j_call: TRBJ2-7
v_call: TRBV6-1
clone_size: few
d_call: -
cdr3_aa: CASSLDGISYEQYF
cdr3_nt: TGTGCCAGCAGCCTCGACGGGATCTCCTACGAGCAGTACTTC

cdr3_length: 16
j_call: TRBJ1-4
v_call: TRBV20-1
clone_size: few
d_call: -
cdr3_aa: CSARGLGARANEKLFF
cdr3_nt: TGCAGTGCTAGAGGTCTGGGGGCGCGTGCTAATGAAAAACTGTTTTTT

cdr3_length: 14
j_call: TRBJ2-7
v_call: TRBV7-2
clone_size: few
d_call: TRBD2
cdr3_aa: CASSSWAGDYGQYF
cdr3_nt: TGTGCCAGCAGCTCCTGGGCGGGAGATTATGGGCAGTACTTC

cdr3_length: 15
j_call: TRBJ2-1
v_call: TRBV5-1
clone_size: many
d_call: TRBD2
cdr3_aa: CASSSGTSSYNEQFF
cdr3_nt: TGCGCCAGCAGCTCCGGGACTAGCAGTTACAATGAGCAGTTCTTC

cdr3_length: 15
j_call: TRBJ2-7
v_call: TRBV5-5
clone_size: few
d_call: TRBD1
cdr3_aa: CASSTGTGIPYEQYF
cdr3_nt: TGTGCCAGCAGCACCGGGACAGGGATTCCCTACGAGCAGTACTTC

cdr3_length: 14
j_call: TRBJ2-7
v_call: TRBV27
clone_size: few
d_call: -
cdr3_aa: CASSPDGTLNGQYF
cdr3_nt: TGTGCCAGCAGTCCGGACGGGACACTTAATGGGCAGTACTTC

cdr3_length: 14
j_call: TRBJ1-2
v_call: TRBV2
clone_size: -
d_call: -
cdr3_aa: CASTEGSNNYGYTF
cdr3_nt: TGTGCCAGCACCGAGGGCAGCAATAACTATGGCTACACCTTC

cdr3_length: 15
j_call: TRBJ1-1
v_call: TRBV4-2
clone_size: -
d_call: -
cdr3_aa: CASSQEQPSNTEAFF
cdr3_nt: TGTGCCAGCAGCCAAGAACAGCCCAGCAACACTGAAGCTTTCTTT

cdr3_length: 13
j_call: TRBJ2-5
v_call: TRBV7-9
clone_size: many
d_call: TRBD2
cdr3_aa: CASSTSGGETQYF
cdr3_nt: TGTGCCAGCAGCACTAGCGGAGGGGAGACCCAGTACTTC

cdr3_length: 13
j_call: TRBJ1-1
v_call: TRBV6-1
clone_size: many
d_call: -
cdr3_aa: CASSPRVAQGAFF
cdr3_nt: TGTGCCAGCAGCCCCCGCGTGGCGCAGGGAGCTTTCTTT

cdr3_length: 18
j_call: TRBJ2-5
v_call: TRBV10-2
clone_size: -
d_call: TRBD2
cdr3_aa: CASSGPLTSGRPQETQYF
cdr3_nt: TGCGCCAGCAGCGGGCCGTTGACTAGCGGGAGGCCTCAAGAGACCCAGTACTTC

cdr3_length: 15
j_call: TRBJ1-4
v_call: TRBV15
clone_size: few
d_call: -
cdr3_aa: CATIKAGKHNEKLFF
cdr3_nt: TGTGCCACCATTAAAGCGGGGAAGCATAATGAAAAACTGTTTTTT